This TCR beta chain was profiled in a study of T cells in Graves' hyperthyroidism and ophthalmopathy. Overall study results and limits: Classification by a 13 V-J model distinguished ophthalmopathy from stable hyperthyroidism. The model made its ophthalmopathy prediction, and onset followed a median around 6.9 months later.

This clonotype was found a few times. Its specificity is not known. The CDR3 is 16 residues long. Germline V gene lookup returns CDR1 MGHRA and CDR2 YSYEKL. The ends lost 0 bases at V and 5 bases at J; junction bases unmatched: 8. Source material for PBMCs was about 10 ml fresh peripheral blood. From RNA transcripts, TCR beta CDR3 regions were amplified. During a first-round RT-PCR of the TCR CDR3, the HTBI primer set was used. In TCRdb, the multiplex PCR reads were re-called with MiXCR into one record per CDR3 protein. The sample shows about 400,000 distinct CDR3 sequences, more than 15% of them seen only once.

The sequence was obtained from a woman aged 18-29 years with Graves' hyperthyroidism that later progressed to Graves' ophthalmopathy. This chain links TRBV4-1 with TRBJ2-7; TRBD2 matches 9 bases. Input material: blood. The CDR3 protein is CASSQDWASGTDEQYF. The CDR3 DNA is TGCGCCAGCAGCCAAGATTGGGCTAGCGGGACCGACGAGCAGTACTTC.